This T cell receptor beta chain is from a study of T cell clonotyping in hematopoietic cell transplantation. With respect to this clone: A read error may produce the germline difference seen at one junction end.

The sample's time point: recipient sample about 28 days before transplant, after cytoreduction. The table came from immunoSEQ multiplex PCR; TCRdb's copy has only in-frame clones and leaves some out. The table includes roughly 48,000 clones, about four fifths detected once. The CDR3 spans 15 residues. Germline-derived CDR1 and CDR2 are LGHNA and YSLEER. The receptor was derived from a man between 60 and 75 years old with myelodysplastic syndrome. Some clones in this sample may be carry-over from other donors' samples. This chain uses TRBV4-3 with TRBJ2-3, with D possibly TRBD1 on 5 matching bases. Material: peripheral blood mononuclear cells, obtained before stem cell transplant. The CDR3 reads CASSQENRKTETQYF. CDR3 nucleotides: TGCGCCAGCAGCCAAGAGAACAGGAAAACAGAGACGCAGTATTTT.